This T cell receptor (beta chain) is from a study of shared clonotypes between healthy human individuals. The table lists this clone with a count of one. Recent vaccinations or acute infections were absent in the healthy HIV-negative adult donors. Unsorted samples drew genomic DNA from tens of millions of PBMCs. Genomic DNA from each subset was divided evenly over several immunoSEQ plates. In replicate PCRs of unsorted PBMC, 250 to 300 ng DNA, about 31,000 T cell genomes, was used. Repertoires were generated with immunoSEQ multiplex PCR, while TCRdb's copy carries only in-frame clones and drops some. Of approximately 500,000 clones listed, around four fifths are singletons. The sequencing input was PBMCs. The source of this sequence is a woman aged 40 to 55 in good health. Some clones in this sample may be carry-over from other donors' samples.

The CDR3 here is CASSQTGTASYEQYF. CDR3 in DNA: TGTGCCAGCAGCCAAACCGGGACAGCAAGCTACGAGCAGTACTTC. This chain connects TRBV4-2 to TRBJ2-7, with 7 bases fitting TRBD1. The CDR3 has 15 residues. V was pared by 2 bases and J by 3 bases, with 7 bases of the junction left unmatched. CDR1 LGHNA and CDR2 YNFKEQ come from the germline V gene.